The 14 T cell receptor beta chains presented below share a single source sample, sequenced in a study of T cells in Graves' hyperthyroidism and ophthalmopathy. Template material for amplifying TCR beta CDR3 regions consisted of RNA transcripts. The HTBI set primed first-round TCR CDR3 RT-PCR. TCRdb passed the multiplex PCR reads through MiXCR, listing each CDR3 protein once. The sample consists of more than 550,000 distinct CDR3 sequences, around 15% of them appearing once. The sequenced sample consisted of blood. The receptors shown here come from a man in his fifties with Graves' hyperthyroidism.

This clonotype was counted only a few times. The chain links TRBV10-1 to TRBJ2-1; a possible D gene is TRBD2 (6 bases). The germline V and J ends were trimmed by 5 bases and 8 bases, with 16 bases remaining between them. Germline assignment: CDR1 WNHNN and CDR2 SYGVQD (reference sequence). This CDR3 spans 14 amino acids. In DNA, the CDR3 is TGCGCCAGCAGTCTGTCGGGCGGGGTCCATGAGCAGTTCTTC. Encoded protein: CASSLSGGVHEQFF.

There are many counts of this clonotype. The chain is built from TRBV6-6 and TRBJ2-7, with D possibly being TRBD2 (5 bases). V was cut by 0 bases and J by 3 bases, with 12 bases left in between. The CDR3 has 15 amino acids. Germline CDR1 and CDR2: MNHNY and SVGAGI (reference sequence). CDR3 sequence (DNA): TGTGCCAGCAGTTACTCGGAGGCCGGCAACTACGAGCAGTACTTC. Its translation is CASSYSEAGNYEQYF.

The V call is TRBV29-1, the J call TRBJ2-3; 8 bases match TRBD1. Trimming at V came to 2 bases and at J to 1 base, leaving 2 bases not matched to a gene. In germline, CDR1 is SQVTM, CDR2 ANQGSEA. This CDR3 spans 14 amino acids. CDR3 region: CSVEPGQGTDTQYF. For the CDR3, the DNA is TGCAGCGTTGAACCGGGACAGGGCACAGATACGCAGTATTTT.

Many counts were recorded for this clonotype. This chain connects TRBV7-2 to TRBJ2-3, with 9 nucleotides matching TRBD2. The CDR3 covers 17 residues. Germline V lookup: CDR1 SGHTA, CDR2 FQGNSA. The ends lost 4 bases at V and 5 bases at J; junction bases unmatched: 13. This CDR3 reads CASSSRGGRAGGDTQYF. The CDR3 bases are TGTGCCAGCAGCTCCCGGGGCGGGAGGGCCGGGGGAGATACGCAGTATTTT.

This clonotype turned up a few times. The chain is built from TRBV19 and TRBJ1-1; D gene unclear. This CDR3 is built from 14 residues. Germline CDR1 and CDR2: LNHDA and SQIVND (reference sequence). The germline V and J ends were trimmed by 3 bases and 1 base, with 9 bases remaining between them. CDR3: CASSMWTANTEAFF. In nucleotides, the CDR3 is TGTGCCAGTAGTATGTGGACGGCGAACACTGAAGCTTTCTTT.

This clonotype was detected a few times. This chain links TRBV5-1 with TRBJ1-1, with 8 positions matching TRBD1. The CDR3 covers 16 residues. Losses at the gene ends were 4 bases for V and 0 bases for J; bases not matched to a gene: 8. Looked up from germline, CDR1 is SGHRS and CDR2 is YFSETQ. The CDR3 spells CASSRGQGRMNTEAFF. CDR3 DNA: TGCGCCAGCAGCCGCGGACAGGGCCGCATGAACACTGAAGCTTTCTTT. Together with reference TRBV5-1 and TRBJ1-1, the CDR3 gives the full variable domain: KAGVTQTPRYLIKTRGQQVTLSCSPISGHRSVSWYQQTPGQGLQFLFEYFSETQRNKGNFPGRFSGRQFSNSRSEMNVSTLELGDSALYLCASSRGQGRMNTEAFFGQGTRLTVV.

The table lists this clonotype with many counts. V and J are TRBV12-3 or TRBV12-4 and TRBJ2-1, with TRBD2 matching 14 bases. The trim removed 4 bases at V and 8 bases at J, leaving 7 bases unmatched. The length of the CDR3 is 16 residues. The CDR3 DNA reads as TGTGCCAGCAGTTCGCCCGGGACTAGCGGGAGTTATGAGCAGTTCTTC. Protein product: CASSSPGTSGSYEQFF.

The V and J genes are TRBV29-1 and TRBJ2-3, with D perhaps being TRBD1 or TRBD2 (5 bases each). This CDR3 contains 15 residues. CDR1 and CDR2 from the germline V gene are SQVTM and ANQGSEA. The DNA for the CDR3 is TGCGGCTTTCGGATAGTAGGGGACCTCACAGATACGCAGTATTTT. This codes for CGFRIVGDLTDTQYF.

This clonotype was found many times. This chain links TRBV11-2 with TRBJ2-3, with 8 nucleotides matching TRBD2. The germline V gene encodes CDR1 SGHAT and CDR2 FQNNGV. The CDR3 loop spans 16 amino acids. V dropped 1 base and J dropped 2; count of bases not matched to a gene: 5. CDR3 protein: CASSLGISGDTDTQYF. Written as DNA, the CDR3 is TGTGCCAGCAGCTTAGGTATTAGCGGGGACACAGATACGCAGTATTTT. The whole variable domain, filled in from reference TRBV11-2 and TRBJ2-3, reads EAGVAQSPRYKIIEKRQSVAFWCNPISGHATLYWYQQILGQGPKLLIQFQNNGVVDDSQLPKDRFSAERLKGVDSTLKIQPAKLEDSAVYLCASSLGISGDTDTQYFGPGTRLTVL.

The chain uses TRBV2 and TRBJ1-1; tentatively, D is TRBD1 (5 bases). This CDR3 has 15 amino acids. Trimming took 10 bases from V and 5 from J, leaving 23 bases between them. Germline V gene sequence: CDR1 SNHLY, CDR2 FYNNEI. The CDR3 region is CATLGAAFRGTEAFF. In DNA, the CDR3 is TGTGCCACACTTGGGGCAGCGTTCCGAGGGACTGAAGCTTTCTTT.

This clonotype was counted ten times or more. V is TRBV6-1 and J is TRBJ1-1; a weak D match, TRBD1 (5 bases). Per the germline V gene, CDR1 is MNHNS and CDR2 is SASEGT. The V and J ends lost 5 bases and 4 bases respectively, with 11 bases between them. This CDR3 is built from 13 residues. Here the CDR3 DNA reads TGTGCCAGCAGTTTCGGGGCGCCCACTGAAGCTTTCTTT. It specifies CASSFGAPTEAFF.

In its sample, this clonotype was seen a few times. The genes are TRBV2 and TRBJ1-5; D unresolved. This CDR3 spans 14 amino acids. V was cut by 4 bases and J by 7 bases, with 14 bases left in between. The germline V gene encodes CDR1 SNHLY and CDR2 FYNNEI. CDR3 sequence reads: CASSVRSRLQPQHF. CDR3 DNA sequence: TGTGCCAGCAGTGTTCGTAGCAGGTTGCAGCCCCAGCATTTT.

This clonotype was observed many times. This rearrangement joins TRBV27 to TRBJ2-1, with 13 bases identical to TRBD2. J gave up 2 bases and V 1 base, and 5 bases lay outside the gene matches. Germline CDR1 and CDR2: MNHEY and SMNVEV (reference sequence). The CDR3 runs to 18 residues. The CDR3 DNA sequence: TGTGCCAGCAGTTTATGGGGAACTAGCGGGAGGGCCTACAATGAGCAGTTCTTC. It yields the protein CASSLWGTSGRAYNEQFF.

CDR3 residues: CASSPDGYSSYEQYF. The CDR3, as DNA: TGTGCCAGCAGCCCGGACGGTTACAGCTCCTACGAGCAGTACTTC. J is TRBJ2-7 and V is TRBV7-9, with D hard to call. With 5 bases removed from V and 0 bases from J, the gap between germline ends came to 14 bases. The CDR3 is 15 residues long. The germline CDR1 and CDR2 sequences are SEHNR and FQNEAQ (reference sequence).